The sequence of this T cell receptor beta chain was determined in a study of CD8 T cells in Susac syndrome. Overall study findings and caveats: The study's TCR sequencing and HLA analysis drew on a certain number of individuals. That number was acknowledged as relatively small.

Sequencing targeted TCR beta in T cells from blood (CD8+ and CD4+). While CD8+ and CD4+ T cells were isolated negatively, TEMRA cells were enriched by FACS. The CDR3 length is 15 residues. Looked up from germline, CDR1 is SEHNR and CDR2 is FQNEAQ (reference sequence). Trimming took off 8 bases at V and 3 bases at J, with 20 bases between the two ends. In regard to this clonotype: Its target is not known.

Random hexamers were used to reverse transcribe an amount of about 0.5 to 1 ug RNA. One entry per CDR3 protein results from TCRdb running MiXCR on the immunoSEQ multiplex PCR reads. This table holds around 160,000 distinct CDR3 sequences, roughly 95% found once. The specimen sequenced was CD4+ T cells from PBMCs. The rearrangement uses TRBV7-9 and TRBJ2-7; D unresolved. This sequence was found in a human donor in good health. The CDR3 DNA sequence: TGTGCCAGCGCTTTGTGGGCTGGAACCTTCTACGAGCAGTACTTC. Its translation is CASALWAGTFYEQYF.